One sample yielded the 20 T cell receptor beta chains listed below, sequenced in a study of T cell responses to AZD1222 COVID-19 vaccine. Repertoires were generated with immunoSEQ multiplex PCR, while TCRdb's copy carries only in-frame clones and drops some. The sample carries approximately 120,000 clones, roughly 90% recorded once. The sequenced sample was peripheral blood, obtained on day 0 of AZD1222 vaccination. The source is an adult in good health.

The J gene is TRBJ1-2, the V gene TRBV7-3, with D uncertain. Germline V gene data show CDR1 as SGHTA and CDR2 as FQGTGA. The CDR3 loop spans 14 amino acids. V was clipped by 1 base and J by 3 bases, with 9 bases between them. This chain's CDR3 is CASSLSRTDYGYTF. The CDR3 nucleotides are TGTGCCAGCAGCTTAAGTAGGACCGACTATGGCTACACCTTC.

This clone was recorded only once. The V and J genes are TRBV10-3 and TRBJ1-4; a possible D gene is TRBD1 (6 bases). The CDR3 extends over 14 amino acids. The germline CDR1 and CDR2 sequences are ENHRY and SYGVKD. Trimming left V 2 bases short and J 7 bases short, with 11 bases between. The CDR3 sequence is CAISEGGLSEKLFF. The CDR3 nucleotides are TGTGCCATCAGTGAGGGGGGGCTGAGTGAAAAACTGTTTTTT.

Here the CDR3 DNA reads TGTGCCAGCAGTCAGACAGCTAATGGTGAGACTGAAGCTTTCTTT. Residues: CASSQTANGETEAFF. The chain links TRBV6-5 to TRBJ1-1; possibly TRBD1 for D (5 bases). Trimming took 5 bases from V and 5 from J, leaving 18 bases between them. Looked up from germline, CDR1 is MNHEY and CDR2 is SVGAGI. This CDR3 is 15 amino acids long.

The genes are TRBV19 and TRBJ1-5, with TRBD1 matching 12 bases. The CDR3 covers 16 residues. Germline values: CDR1 LNHDA, CDR2 SQIVND (reference sequence). V shed 3 bases, J shed 0 bases, and the junction held 0 bases outside the gene matches. CDR3 region: CASSMGQGASNQPQHF. As DNA, the CDR3 is TGTGCCAGTAGTATGGGACAGGGGGCTAGCAATCAGCCCCAGCATTTT.

A word on this clone: The sample has other DNA sequences that encode this CDR3 too. J is TRBJ2-7 and V is TRBV18, with TRBD2 as a possible D gene (6 bases). The V gene's germline CDR1 is KGHSH and CDR2 LQKENI. Trimming took off 6 bases at V and 2 bases at J, with 11 bases between the two ends. The CDR3 length is 13 residues. The chain's CDR3 is CASSPRRAYEQYF. For the CDR3, the DNA is TGTGCCAGCTCGCCTAGGAGGGCCTACGAGCAGTACTTC.

This chain connects TRBV5-1 to TRBJ2-1; possibly TRBD2 for D (5 bases). Germline assignment: CDR1 SGHRS and CDR2 YFSETQ. Trimming took off 3 bases at V and 0 bases at J, with 16 bases between the two ends. The CDR3 totals 17 residues. The CDR3 reads CASSSWTGLSSYNEQFF. The CDR3 DNA sequence: TGCGCCAGCAGCTCTTGGACGGGATTAAGCTCCTACAATGAGCAGTTCTTC. Full variable domain (missing parts from reference TRBV5-1 and TRBJ2-1): KAGVTQTPRYLIKTRGQQVTLSCSPISGHRSVSWYQQTPGQGLQFLFEYFSETQRNKGNFPGRFSGRQFSNSRSEMNVSTLELGDSALYLCASSSWTGLSSYNEQFFGPGTRLTVL.

This chain links TRBV27 with TRBJ2-5, with a tentative D call TRBD2 (7 bases). This CDR3 is built from 15 residues. Between the trimmed V and J ends, which lost 3 bases and 5 bases, there was a span of 16 bases. Germline V gene lookup returns CDR1 MNHEY and CDR2 SMNVEV (reference sequence). The CDR3 DNA sequence: TGTGCCAGCAGTTTTGTGGGGGGGCTCTGGGAGACCCAGTACTTC. Translating it yields CASSFVGGLWETQYF.

The V gene is TRBV5-1, the J gene TRBJ1-1; D uncertain. The CDR3 is 13 residues long. Trimming took 3 bases from V and 6 from J, leaving 12 bases between them. CDR1 and CDR2 (germline): SGHRS, YFSETQ. CDR3 coding DNA: TGCGCCAGCAGCTCAGGCCTAGGGCCTGAAGCTTTCTTT. Its translation: CASSSGLGPEAFF.

The chain employs TRBV27 and TRBJ2-7; the D is unclear. V was clipped by 6 bases and J by 1 base, with 10 bases between them. The CDR3 runs to 13 residues. CDR1 and CDR2 from the germline V gene are MNHEY and SMNVEV (reference sequence). This chain's CDR3 is CASRSTESYEQYF. As DNA, the CDR3 is TGTGCCAGCAGATCGACGGAATCCTACGAGCAGTACTTC.

The V and J genes are TRBV6-2 or TRBV6-3 and TRBJ2-3; D is possibly TRBD2 (7 bases). Germline CDR1 reads MNHEY; CDR2 reads SVGEGT. CDR3 size: 18 residues. Between the trimmed V and J ends, which lost 3 bases and 0 bases, there was a span of 19 bases. CDR3 protein: CASSYRGGKPSSTDTQYF. The CDR3 DNA reads as TGTGCCAGCAGTTATCGCGGGGGCAAGCCCTCTAGCACAGATACGCAGTATTTT.

The chain is built from TRBV6-5 and TRBJ2-1; TRBD1 agrees at 7 bases. Germline-derived CDR1 and CDR2 are MNHEY and SVGAGI. V trimming: 7 bases; J trimming: 9 bases; junction bases outside the gene matches: 6. The CDR3 totals 12 residues. The CDR3 DNA is TGTGCCAGCAATCAGGGGGTGGGTGAGCAGTTCTTC. Protein: CASNQGVGEQFF.

This clone was recorded only once. The CDR3 DNA reads as TGTGCCAGCAGCTTATCTGGGGGACGGAAAAATCAGCCCCAGCATTTT. Amino acids: CASSLSGGRKNQPQHF. The rearrangement joins TRBV7-9 to TRBJ1-5; a weak D match, TRBD1 (5 bases). CDR3 size: 16 residues. Trimming stripped 2 bases from V and 4 bases from J, with 15 bases between. From germline, CDR1 is SEHNR and CDR2 FQNEAQ (reference sequence).

The chain joins TRBV27 to TRBJ1-5, with 9 bases that match TRBD1. Germline CDR1 and CDR2: MNHEY and SMNVEV (reference sequence). Trimming took 3 bases from V and 4 from J; bases not matched to a gene: 4. The CDR3 spans 15 residues. The CDR3 DNA reads as TGTGCCAGCAGTTTCTCCGGACAGGGGAATCAGCCCCAGCATTTT. It specifies CASSFSGQGNQPQHF.

Here the CDR3 reads CASSVRAGGSSYEQYF. DNA of the CDR3: TGTGCCAGCAGCGTAAGGGCGGGGGGAAGCTCCTACGAGCAGTACTTC. The V call is TRBV9, the J call TRBJ2-7; 8 bases line up with TRBD2. The CDR3 sequence is 16 residues long. Germline CDR1 and CDR2: SGDLS and YYNGEE. J was trimmed by 0 bases and V by 1 base; bases with no gene match: 6.

This sequence joins TRBV7-8 and TRBJ1-1, with 8 bases that match TRBD1. CDR1 and CDR2 (germline): SGHVS, FQNEAQ. CDR3 size: 13 residues. The J segment lost 5 bases and the V segment lost 1 base, leaving 0 bases of the junction unmatched. This chain's CDR3 is CASSLDRGTEAFF. The DNA for the CDR3 is TGTGCCAGCAGCTTAGACAGGGGGACTGAAGCTTTCTTT.

By frequency in the sample, this clone is medium-sized. The V gene is TRBV4-1, the J gene TRBJ1-4; D unresolved. The V and J ends lost 6 bases and 7 bases respectively, with 15 bases between them. Looked up from germline, CDR1 is MGHRA and CDR2 is YSYEKL. The CDR3 covers 14 residues. The CDR3 spells CASRTEGSFEKLFF. The CDR3 nucleotides are TGCGCCAGCAGGACCGAAGGGAGTTTTGAAAAACTGTTTTTT.

This sequence joins TRBV9 and TRBJ1-1; D is possibly TRBD1 (6 bases). V lost 7 bases, J lost 5 bases, and 15 bases lay in between. CDR1 and CDR2 (germline): SGDLS, YYNGEE. The CDR3 runs 13 residues. The CDR3 protein is CASSQRGETEAFF. CDR3 coding DNA: TGTGCCAGCTCCCAAAGGGGGGAGACTGAAGCTTTCTTT.

The chain is built from TRBV27 and TRBJ1-1, with D maybe TRBD1 (6 bases). Germline loops: CDR1 MNHEY, CDR2 SMNVEV (reference sequence). The CDR3 sequence is 16 residues long. V shed 7 bases and J shed 1 base, with 19 bases lying between them. The chain's CDR3 is CASNLYSRGGNTEAFF. For the CDR3, the DNA is TGTGCCAGCAACCTATATTCCAGGGGAGGGAACACTGAAGCTTTCTTT.

Only one count was recorded for this clone. This chain uses TRBV7-3 with TRBJ2-1, with D maybe TRBD1 (6 bases). CDR3 size: 13 residues. Germline V CDR1 and CDR2: SGHTA, FQGTGA. The V end lost 5 bases, the J end lost 3 bases, and 8 bases lay between the germline ends. This chain's CDR3 is CASSTDSYNEQFF. In nucleotides, the CDR3 is TGTGCCAGCAGCACGGACAGCTACAATGAGCAGTTCTTC.

This rearrangement joins TRBV5-4 to TRBJ2-1; TRBD2 agrees at 15 bases. The CDR3 consists of 18 residues. The V and J ends lost 4 bases and 8 bases, in that order; junction bases with no gene match: 13. CDR1 and CDR2 (germline): SGHNT, YYREEE (reference sequence). The CDR3 region is CASSRKGLAGGERHEQFF. The CDR3 nucleotides are TGTGCCAGCAGCCGAAAAGGACTAGCGGGGGGGGAAAGGCATGAGCAGTTCTTC. Supplemented by reference TRBV5-4 and TRBJ2-1, the full variable domain reads ETGVTQSPTHLIKTRGQQVTLRCSSQSGHNTVSWYQQALGQGPQFIFQYYREEENGRGNFPPRFSGLQFPNYSSELNVNALELDDSALYLCASSRKGLAGGERHEQFFGPGTRLTVL.